The 30 T cell receptor beta chains in this list originate from one sample, sequenced in a study of CD8 T cells in Susac syndrome (dated by TCRdb to between 2018 and 2020). To prepare the library, the immunoSEQ multiplex PCR assay was applied. RNA was extracted using the RNeasy kit, and roughly 0.5 to 1 microgram was reverse transcribed with random hexamers. TCRdb itself trimmed the public reads at Q25 with fastp, ran MiXCR and retained productive beta chains. Rows merge per CDR3 protein into single entries with the most common DNA and genes. Counted in this sample were some 240,000 distinct CDR3 sequences; 90% to 97% of them appeared once. Approximately 0.094% of the sample rests with the top ten. The sample taken for sequencing was CD4+ T cells from PBMCs. These receptors were collected from a human donor with Susac syndrome.

This rearrangement joins TRBV21-1 to TRBJ2-1. TRBV21-1 is a pseudogene segment. This CDR3 has 15 residues. The CDR3 DNA sequence: TGTGCCAGCCGCTTAGCGGGCAGCAACCACAATGAGCAGTTCTTC. Protein: CASRLAGSNHNEQFF.

CDR3 sequence: CASKIFAGELFF. DNA of the CDR3: TGTGCCAGCAAGATCTTCGCCGGGGAGCTGTTTTTT. The chain employs TRBV6-5 and TRBJ2-2; unclear D gene. V dropped 7 bases and J dropped 6 bases, with 9 bases sitting between them. Germline values: CDR1 MNHEY, CDR2 SVGAGI. The CDR3 is made up of 12 amino acids.

V gene TRBV30 combines with J gene TRBJ1-1; a weak D match, TRBD1 (5 bases). CDR1 GTSNPN and CDR2 SVGIG come from the germline V gene (reference sequence). This CDR3 is 13 amino acids long. V was pared by 7 bases and J by 3 bases, with 15 bases between. The CDR3 region has the DNA TGTGCCTCGACAACGGGGGAATACACTGAAGCTTTCTTT. Translating gives CASTTGEYTEAFF.

The J gene is TRBJ1-1, the V gene TRBV29-1; TRBD1 aligns across 8 bases. The germline CDR1 and CDR2 sequences are SQVTM and ANQGSEA. J lost 5 bases, V lost 7 bases, and 3 bases had no gene match. This CDR3 has 11 amino acids. As DNA, the CDR3 is TGCAGCGGGAGGACAGGGACTGAAGCTTTCTTT. Translating it yields CSGRTGTEAFF.

The chain uses TRBV28 and TRBJ2-1, with 10 bases matching TRBD1. V shed 3 bases, J shed 6 bases, and the junction held 11 bases outside the gene matches. The V gene's germline CDR1 is MDHEN and CDR2 SYDVKM. The CDR3 length is 17 residues. CDR3 sequence reads: CASSFGFWDRGFNEQFF. The CDR3 coding sequence is TGTGCCAGCAGTTTTGGTTTCTGGGACAGGGGTTTCAATGAGCAGTTCTTC.

V and J are TRBV20-1 and TRBJ2-5; 11 positions agree with TRBD2. Looked up from germline, CDR1 is DFQATT and CDR2 is SNEGSKA (reference sequence). V was pared by 5 bases and J by 7 bases, with 9 bases of the junction left unmatched. CDR3 size: 14 residues. CDR3 loop: CSAPGTSGLRTQYF. The CDR3 DNA sequence: TGCAGTGCTCCCGGGACTAGCGGCCTAAGGACCCAGTACTTC.

The chain carries TRBV3-1 and TRBJ1-1; D is unresolved. V lost 6 bases, J lost 0 bases, and 14 bases lay in between. Germline V lookup: CDR1 LGHDT, CDR2 YNNKEL (reference sequence). The CDR3 spans 15 residues. The CDR3 region is CASRTGPHMNTEAFF. In nucleotides, the CDR3 is TGTGCCAGCAGGACCGGGCCCCACATGAACACTGAAGCTTTCTTT.

V and J are TRBV5-4 and TRBJ1-2; D gene uncertain. The CDR3 runs to 16 residues. Germline assignment: CDR1 SGHNT and CDR2 YYREEE (reference sequence). V was cut by 4 bases and J by 0 bases, with 16 bases left in between. The CDR3 region has the DNA TGTGCCAGCAGCCCGGCACCCAGTACGTCTAACTATGGCTACACCTTC. This translates into CASSPAPSTSNYGYTF.

This clonotype was detected only once. V usage is TRBV2 and J usage is TRBJ1-2; no clear D gene. This CDR3 has 15 residues. V lost 1 base and J 2 bases, leaving 11 bases between the germline ends. CDR1 is SNHLY, CDR2 FYNNEI, per germline. CDR3 protein: CASSEEGATNYGYTF. The CDR3 DNA reads TGTGCCAGCAGTGAAGAGGGAGCAACGAACTATGGCTACACCTTC.

This clonotype was seen once. The chain recombines TRBV12-3 or TRBV12-4 with TRBJ1-1, with 8 bases matching TRBD1. The CDR3 is 16 residues long. Trimming took 8 bases from V and 0 from J; bases not matched to a gene: 11. The CDR3 DNA is TGTGCCAGCGTAACCGGGACAGGATCCATGAACACTGAAGCTTTCTTT. Its protein product is CASVTGTGSMNTEAFF.

This rearrangement joins TRBV12-3 or TRBV12-4 to TRBJ1-1; D remains unclear. Trimming stripped 1 base from V and 4 bases from J, with 22 bases between. The CDR3 consists of 18 residues. CDR3 bases: TGTGCCAGCAGTTTAGGGCAACCCTTGAGGCGGACCGGCACTGAAGCTTTCTTT. It translates to CASSLGQPLRRTGTEAFF.

The chain links TRBV2 to TRBJ1-1, with 7 bases matching TRBD1. This CDR3 is 14 amino acids long. Germline V gene sequence: CDR1 SNHLY, CDR2 FYNNEI. Trimming removed 10 bases from V and 1 base from J; junction bases left unmatched: 9. The CDR3 loop reads CAITDRAKNTEAFF. For the CDR3, the DNA is TGTGCCATTACCGACAGGGCCAAGAACACTGAAGCTTTCTTT. Full variable domain (remainder filled in from reference TRBV2 and TRBJ1-1): EPEVTQTPSHQVTQMGQEVILRCVPISNHLYFYWYRQILGQKVEFLVSFYNNEISEKSEIFDDQFSVERPDGSNFTLKIRSTKLEDSAMYFCAITDRAKNTEAFFGQGTRLTVV.

To note about this clonotype: The junction departs from the called germline gene at one end, perhaps through a read error. This chain links TRBV9 with TRBJ2-1; the match to TRBD1 covers 11 bases. CDR3 length: 18 residues. CDR1 is SGDLS and CDR2 is YYNGEE in the germline V gene. The CDR3 DNA reads as TGTGCCAGCAGCGTCGTAGCCCCGGACAGGGGGCATTACAGTGAGCAGTTCTTC. The encoded protein is CASSVVAPDRGHYSEQFF.

The chain couples TRBV7-8 to TRBJ2-1, with D uncertain. This CDR3 is 17 amino acids long. CDR1 and CDR2 from the germline V gene are SGHVS and FQNEAQ. Trimming pared 2 bases from V and 6 bases from J, leaving 20 bases between. DNA of the CDR3: TGTGCCAGCAGCTTACGTCGGCTGACCCTTGGGCCCAATGAGCAGTTCTTC. It encodes CASSLRRLTLGPNEQFF.

The sample holds one count of this clonotype. The chain joins TRBV5-6 to TRBJ2-1; TRBD2 matches 13 bases. V was pared by 4 bases and J by 12 bases, with 7 bases of the junction left unmatched. Germline assignment: CDR1 SGHDT and CDR2 YYEEEE. This CDR3 spans 14 amino acids. The CDR3 loop is CASSTGLAGVGQFF. In DNA form, the CDR3 reads TGTGCCAGCAGCACCGGACTAGCGGGAGTCGGGCAGTTCTTC.

The chain couples TRBV19 to TRBJ1-5; 11 nucleotides agree with TRBD1. J gave up 5 bases and V 8 bases, and 2 bases lay outside the gene matches. This CDR3 has 13 amino acids. In germline, CDR1 is LNHDA, CDR2 SQIVND (reference sequence). The CDR3 DNA reads TGTGCCAGTTGGGACAGGGGGGATCAGCCCCAGCATTTT. It yields the protein CASWDRGDQPQHF. Drawing the rest from reference TRBV19 and TRBJ1-5, the complete variable domain is DGGITQSPKYLFRKEGQNVTLSCEQNLNHDAMYWYRQDPGQGLRLIYYSQIVNDFQKGDIAEGYSVSREKKESFPLTVTSAQKNPTAFYLCASWDRGDQPQHFGDGTRLSIL.

This sequence joins TRBV29-1 and TRBJ1-1, with 8 bases identical to TRBD1. Germline V gene sequence: CDR1 SQVTM, CDR2 ANQGSEA. The CDR3 extends over 14 amino acids. With 6 bases clipped from V and 5 bases from J, the junction kept 11 bases outside the gene matches. The CDR3 region has the DNA TGCAGCGTCTGGACCCAGGGGGCCTGGACTGAAGCTTTCTTT. Its translation is CSVWTQGAWTEAFF.

This clonotype was detected once. The chain combines TRBV5-1 with TRBJ2-7; TRBD1 agrees at 8 bases. In germline, CDR1 is SGHRS, CDR2 YFSETQ. This CDR3 comprises 15 residues. The junction had 6 bases not matched to a gene; V was cut back by 0 bases and J by 4 bases. Here the CDR3 reads CASSLEGQGPYEQYF. Here the CDR3 DNA reads TGCGCCAGCAGCTTGGAAGGACAGGGCCCATACGAGCAGTACTTC.

The CDR3, as DNA: TGTGCCTGGAGTGGACTACCCTACGAGCAGTACTTC. This gives the protein CAWSGLPYEQYF. The chain combines TRBV30 with TRBJ2-7, with a possible D match to TRBD2 (5 bases). The CDR3 is made up of 12 amino acids. The germline CDR1 and CDR2 sequences are GTSNPN and SVGIG (reference sequence). V was trimmed by 1 base and J by 2 bases, leaving 6 bases between them.

This sequence joins TRBV19 and TRBJ1-1, with no clear D. This CDR3 contains 14 residues. The germline V gene has CDR1 LNHDA and CDR2 SQIVND (reference sequence). The V gene lost 6 bases and the J gene lost 3 bases, with 14 bases spanning the gap. CDR3 sequence (DNA): TGTGCCAGTAGGCGAAGTGGAGCCCACACTGAAGCTTTCTTT. It yields the protein CASRRSGAHTEAFF.

This sequence joins TRBV7-9 and TRBJ1-5; D might be TRBD1 (6 bases). Germline assignment: CDR1 SEHNR and CDR2 FQNEAQ (reference sequence). Trimming removed 3 bases from V and 9 bases from J, with 9 bases in between. The CDR3 loop spans 12 amino acids. CDR3 bases: TGTGCCAGCAGCTTGGGACATGGGCCCCAGCATTTT. Amino acid sequence: CASSLGHGPQHF.

This chain connects TRBV3-1 to TRBJ2-3, with TRBD2 matching 7 bases. The germline V gene has CDR1 LGHDT and CDR2 YNNKEL (reference sequence). V was clipped by 1 base and J by 4 bases; unmatched bases: 8. This CDR3 contains 16 residues. CDR3 region: CASSQGFGGSSDTQYF. CDR3 nucleotides: TGTGCCAGCAGCCAAGGTTTTGGCGGGAGCTCAGATACGCAGTATTTT.

The rearrangement joins TRBV11-3 to TRBJ2-1; no reliable D call. The CDR3 is 15 residues long. CDR1 SGHNT and CDR2 YENEEA come from the germline V gene. V was pared by 1 base and J by 8 bases, with 15 bases between. The CDR3 sequence is CASSLVLSTSDEQFF. The CDR3 DNA reads TGTGCCAGCAGCTTAGTCCTTTCGACCTCGGATGAGCAGTTCTTC.

The rearrangement uses TRBV20-1 and TRBJ1-1; D not resolved. CDR3 length: 14 residues. Per germline, CDR1 DFQATT and CDR2 SNEGSKA (reference sequence). V was shortened by 0 bases and J by 4 bases, with 12 bases between the two germline ends. Here the CDR3 reads CSAREDQITTEAFF. CDR3 coding DNA: TGCAGTGCTAGAGAAGACCAGATTACCACTGAAGCTTTCTTT.

The V gene is TRBV9, the J gene TRBJ2-3; D may be TRBD2 (6 bases). This CDR3 spans 16 amino acids. Germline CDR1 is SGDLS and CDR2 is YYNGEE. Deletions cut 1 base from V and 2 bases from J, with 14 bases between. In nucleotides, the CDR3 is TGTGCCAGCAGCGTATTCGCAGGCGGGAACACAGATACGCAGTATTTT. Amino acid sequence: CASSVFAGGNTDTQYF.

This clonotype was seen a handful of times. This rearrangement joins TRBV4-2 to TRBJ1-1, with unresolved D. CDR3 length equals 13 residues. Germline V gives CDR1 LGHNA, CDR2 YNFKEQ. V gave up 3 bases and J gave up 0 bases, with 5 bases separating them. The CDR3 coding sequence is TGTGCCAGCAGCCACTCGGTGAACACTGAAGCTTTCTTT. It translates to CASSHSVNTEAFF.

This chain connects TRBV24-1 to TRBJ2-3, with D uncertain. CDR1 is KGHDR and CDR2 is SFDVKD in the germline V gene. Trimming pared 9 bases from V and 1 base from J, leaving 10 bases between. CDR3 length: 13 residues. The CDR3 DNA reads TGTGCCACCGCGGTCTCAGGCACAGATACGCAGTATTTT. Its protein product is CATAVSGTDTQYF.

The sample holds one count of this clonotype. V usage is TRBV7-9 and J usage is TRBJ2-1; TRBD2 aligns across 11 bases. V was clipped by 5 bases and J by 5 bases; unmatched bases: 5. Per germline, CDR1 SEHNR and CDR2 FQNEAQ (reference sequence). The CDR3 length is 15 residues. CDR3 region: CASSDQGLADNEQFF. The CDR3 nucleotides are TGTGCCAGCAGCGATCAGGGACTAGCGGACAATGAGCAGTTCTTC.

The J gene is TRBJ2-1, the V gene TRBV29-1, with D possibly matching TRBD1 (6 bases). Per germline, CDR1 SQVTM and CDR2 ANQGSEA. CDR3 size: 12 residues. V lost 7 bases and J lost 10, with 17 bases in between. The CDR3 DNA reads TGCAGCGCGGGACAAGGGGTCAGGGAGCAGTTCTTC. This translates into CSAGQGVREQFF.

The chain combines TRBV20-1 with TRBJ2-7; D may be TRBD1 (6 bases). Trimming cost V 6 bases and J 3 bases, with 12 bases left between them. The germline gives CDR1 DFQATT, CDR2 SNEGSKA (reference sequence). The CDR3 is 12 residues long. This CDR3 is CSASTGNYEQYF. DNA for the CDR3: TGCAGTGCGTCAACAGGGAACTACGAGCAGTACTTC.